The present entry profiles one T cell receptor (beta chain) with its context. Its cognate antigen is unknown. The data were taken from a study of T cells expressing NK-cell markers. General study findings and limits: A few donors' CD3+CD56-NKG2C+ cells were dominated by the same clonotypes.

Germline lookup yields CDR1 MDHEN and CDR2 SYDVKM. The CDR3 loop spans 15 amino acids. A 5'RACE template switching approach incorporating UMIs was used to make TCR beta cDNA. TCRdb reprocessed the 5' RACE reads, with one entry per CDR3 protein and no DNA. The sample table includes 120,000 to 150,000 distinct CDR3 sequences. Sequences were obtained from blood T cells: a sorted CD56 or NKG2C T cell subset, CD4+ or CD8+ T cells, or bulk PBMC T cells (not recorded which). The rearrangement joins TRBV28 to TRBJ2-1; as DNA is missing, the TRBD2 call by TCRdb cannot be tested. The origin of this receptor is a man aged 18 to 35 in good health. The CDR3 sequence: CASSLLGGDYNEQFF.